Described below is a single TCR beta chain sequence and its context. Per the study methods: Reference gene primer amplification yielded estimated nucleated cell counts. Libraries were prepared by immunoSEQ multiplex PCR; TCRdb keeps only in-frame clonotypes and omits some of them. V, J and clone size reflect that table, while D and trimming were determined from the DNA. Of over 35,000 clones detected, approximately 90% appear once; the ten largest clones hold about a tenth. This record comes from a study of blood T cell repertoires in COVID-19. As for the study in general: Acute and convalescent COVID-19 specimens originated in the United States, Italy and Spain. PBMCs, B-cell-depleted T cells, or T cells were the source of the cDNA or gDNA that made up the material.

Germline V CDR1 and CDR2: MDHEN, SYDVKM. CDR3 length: 14 amino acids. The V segment lost 6 bases and the J segment 4 bases; nucleotides outside the gene matches: 8. Input material: peripheral blood. The chain uses TRBV28 and TRBJ2-5; 7 bases line up with TRBD2. The clonotype comes from a man in his fifties or sixties with active COVID-19. The CDR3 reads CASSLGREIETQYF. CDR3 DNA: TGTGCCAGCAGCCTCGGGCGGGAGATAGAGACCCAGTACTTC.